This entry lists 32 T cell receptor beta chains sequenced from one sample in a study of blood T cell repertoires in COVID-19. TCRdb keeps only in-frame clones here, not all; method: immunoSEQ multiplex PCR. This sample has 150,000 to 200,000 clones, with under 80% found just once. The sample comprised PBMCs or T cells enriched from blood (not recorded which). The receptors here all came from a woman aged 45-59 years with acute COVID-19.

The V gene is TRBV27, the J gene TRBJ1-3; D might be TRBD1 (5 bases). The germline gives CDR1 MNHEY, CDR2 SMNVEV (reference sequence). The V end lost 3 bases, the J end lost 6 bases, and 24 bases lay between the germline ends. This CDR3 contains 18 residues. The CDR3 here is CASSFSAPRGVLENTIYF. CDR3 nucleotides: TGTGCCAGCAGTTTCTCCGCACCAAGGGGTGTTCTGGAAAACACCATATATTTT.

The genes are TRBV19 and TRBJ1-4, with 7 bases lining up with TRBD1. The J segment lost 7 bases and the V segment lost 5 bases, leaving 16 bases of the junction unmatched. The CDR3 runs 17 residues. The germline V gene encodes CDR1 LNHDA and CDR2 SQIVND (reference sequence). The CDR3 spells CASSPRPTGVSGEKLFF. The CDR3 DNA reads TGTGCCAGTAGTCCGCGGCCAACAGGGGTCAGCGGTGAAAAACTGTTTTTT.

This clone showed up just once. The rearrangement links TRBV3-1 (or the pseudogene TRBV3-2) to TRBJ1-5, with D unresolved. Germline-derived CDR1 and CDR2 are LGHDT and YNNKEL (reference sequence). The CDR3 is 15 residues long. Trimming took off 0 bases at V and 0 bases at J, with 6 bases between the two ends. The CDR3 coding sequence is TGTGCCAGCAGCCAAGATCTGCGTAGCAATCAGCCCCAGCATTTT. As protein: CASSQDLRSNQPQHF.

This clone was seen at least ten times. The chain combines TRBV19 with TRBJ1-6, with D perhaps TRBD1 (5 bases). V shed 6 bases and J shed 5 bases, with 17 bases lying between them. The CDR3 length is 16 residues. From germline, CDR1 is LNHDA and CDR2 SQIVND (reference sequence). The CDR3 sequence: CASRIRGLGNNSPLHF. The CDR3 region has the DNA TGTGCCAGTAGAATAAGGGGACTCGGGAATAATTCACCCCTCCACTTT. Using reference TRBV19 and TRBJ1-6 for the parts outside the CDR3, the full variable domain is DGGITQSPKYLFRKEGQNVTLSCEQNLNHDAMYWYRQDPGQGLRLIYYSQIVNDFQKGDIAEGYSVSREKKESFPLTVTSAQKNPTAFYLCASRIRGLGNNSPLHFGNGTRLTVT.

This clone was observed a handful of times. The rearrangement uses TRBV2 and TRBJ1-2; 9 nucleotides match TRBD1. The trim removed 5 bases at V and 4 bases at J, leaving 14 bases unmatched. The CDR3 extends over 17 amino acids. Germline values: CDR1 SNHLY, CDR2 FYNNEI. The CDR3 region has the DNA TGTGCCAGCAGTCCTAGGACAGGGGAAAGGGCCCTCTATGGCTACACCTTC. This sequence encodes CASSPRTGERALYGYTF.

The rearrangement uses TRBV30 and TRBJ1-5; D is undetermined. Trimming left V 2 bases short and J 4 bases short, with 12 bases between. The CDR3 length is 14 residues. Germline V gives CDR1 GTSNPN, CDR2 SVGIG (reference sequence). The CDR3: CAWSSATPNQPQHF. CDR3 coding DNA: TGTGCCTGGAGTTCTGCGACACCAAATCAGCCCCAGCATTTT.

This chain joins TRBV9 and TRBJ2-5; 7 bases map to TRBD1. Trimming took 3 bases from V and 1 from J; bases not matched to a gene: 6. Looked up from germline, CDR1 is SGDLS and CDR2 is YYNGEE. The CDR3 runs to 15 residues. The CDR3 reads CASSALTGAQETQYF. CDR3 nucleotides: TGTGCCAGCAGCGCCTTAACAGGGGCCCAAGAGACCCAGTACTTC.

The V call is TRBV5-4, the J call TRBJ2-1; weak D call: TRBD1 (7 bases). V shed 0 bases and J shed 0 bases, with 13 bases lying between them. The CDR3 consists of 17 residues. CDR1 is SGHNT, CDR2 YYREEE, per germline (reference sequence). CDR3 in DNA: TGTGCCAGCAGCTTGGCAGGGGGGCAGTCCTCCTACAATGAGCAGTTCTTC. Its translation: CASSLAGGQSSYNEQFF. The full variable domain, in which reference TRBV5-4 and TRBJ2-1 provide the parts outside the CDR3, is ETGVTQSPTHLIKTRGQQVTLRCSSQSGHNTVSWYQQALGQGPQFIFQYYREEENGRGNFPPRFSGLQFPNYSSELNVNALELDDSALYLCASSLAGGQSSYNEQFFGPGTRLTVL.

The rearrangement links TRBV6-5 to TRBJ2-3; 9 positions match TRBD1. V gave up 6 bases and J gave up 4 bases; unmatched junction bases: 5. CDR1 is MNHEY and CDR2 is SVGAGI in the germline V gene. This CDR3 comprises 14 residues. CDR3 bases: TGTGCCAGCAGCCCCGGGACAGGGTCAGATACGCAGTATTTT. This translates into CASSPGTGSDTQYF.

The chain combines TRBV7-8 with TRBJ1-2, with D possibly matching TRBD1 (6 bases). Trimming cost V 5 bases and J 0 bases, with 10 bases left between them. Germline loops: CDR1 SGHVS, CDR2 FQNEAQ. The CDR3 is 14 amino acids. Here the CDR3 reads CASSAGTSNYGYTF. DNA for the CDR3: TGTGCCAGCAGCGCCGGGACATCTAACTATGGCTACACCTTC. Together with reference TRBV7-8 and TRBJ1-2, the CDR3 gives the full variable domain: GAGVSQSPRYKVAKRGQDVALRCDPISGHVSLFWYQQALGQGPEFLTYFQNEAQLDKSGLPSDRFFAERPEGSVSTLKIQRTQQEDSAVYLCASSAGTSNYGYTFGSGTRLTVV.

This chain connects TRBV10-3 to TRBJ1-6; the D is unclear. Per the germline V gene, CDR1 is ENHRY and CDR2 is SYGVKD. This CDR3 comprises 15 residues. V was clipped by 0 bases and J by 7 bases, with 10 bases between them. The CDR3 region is CAISESNGNNSPLHF. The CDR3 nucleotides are TGTGCCATCAGTGAGTCCAACGGGAACAATTCACCCCTCCACTTT.

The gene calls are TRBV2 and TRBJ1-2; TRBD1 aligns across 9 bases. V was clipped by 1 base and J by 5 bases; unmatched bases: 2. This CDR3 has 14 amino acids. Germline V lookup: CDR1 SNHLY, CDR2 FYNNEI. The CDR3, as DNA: TGTGCCAGCAGTGAAGGGACAGGGGATTATGGCTACACCTTC. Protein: CASSEGTGDYGYTF.

The CDR3 region has the DNA TGTGCCAGCAGCCAACGACAACAGGGGGCTGGGGAGCTGTTTTTT. Its protein product is CASSQRQQGAGELFF. This chain uses TRBV3-1 (or the pseudogene TRBV3-2) with TRBJ2-2; 9 positions agree with TRBD1. CDR3 size: 15 residues. The V gene's germline CDR1 is LGHDT and CDR2 YNNKEL (reference sequence). With V trimmed by 2 bases and J by 8 bases, 6 bases remained unmatched.

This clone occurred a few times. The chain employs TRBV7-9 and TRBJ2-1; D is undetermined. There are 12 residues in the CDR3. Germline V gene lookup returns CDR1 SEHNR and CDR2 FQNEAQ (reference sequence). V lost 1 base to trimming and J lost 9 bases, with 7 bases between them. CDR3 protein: CASSLVTGEQFF. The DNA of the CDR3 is TGTGCCAGCAGCTTAGTAACGGGTGAGCAGTTCTTC. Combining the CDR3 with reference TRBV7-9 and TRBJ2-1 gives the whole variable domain DTGVSQNPRHKITKRGQNVTFRCDPISEHNRLYWYRQTLGQGPEFLTYFQNEAQLEKSRLLSDRFSAERPKGSFSTLEIQRTEQGDSAMYLCASSLVTGEQFFGPGTRLTVL.

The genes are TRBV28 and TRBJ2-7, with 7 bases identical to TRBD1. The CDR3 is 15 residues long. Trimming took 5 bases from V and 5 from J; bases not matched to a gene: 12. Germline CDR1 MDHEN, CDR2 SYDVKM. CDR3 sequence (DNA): TGTGCCAGCAGTAAGCCGGGACAGTTGCCAAACGAGCAGTACGTC. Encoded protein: CASSKPGQLPNEQYV.

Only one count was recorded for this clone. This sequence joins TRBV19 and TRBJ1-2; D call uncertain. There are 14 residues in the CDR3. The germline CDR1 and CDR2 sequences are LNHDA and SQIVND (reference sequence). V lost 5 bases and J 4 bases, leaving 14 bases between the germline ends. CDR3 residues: CASSEQLVPYGYTF. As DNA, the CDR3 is TGTGCCAGTAGTGAACAGCTCGTCCCCTATGGCTACACCTTC.

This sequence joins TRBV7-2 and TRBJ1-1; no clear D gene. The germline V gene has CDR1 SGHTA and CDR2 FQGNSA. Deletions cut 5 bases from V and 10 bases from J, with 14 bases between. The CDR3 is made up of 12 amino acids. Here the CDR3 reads CASSQRVAPAFF. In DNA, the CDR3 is TGTGCCAGCAGCCAGAGGGTGGCGCCAGCTTTCTTT.

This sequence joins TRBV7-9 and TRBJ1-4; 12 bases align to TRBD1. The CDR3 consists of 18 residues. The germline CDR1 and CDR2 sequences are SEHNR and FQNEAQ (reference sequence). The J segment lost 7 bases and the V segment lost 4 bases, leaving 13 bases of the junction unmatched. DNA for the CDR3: TGTGCCAGCAGCTCGACCGGGACAGGGGGCGCGAGAGGTGAAAAACTGTTTTTT. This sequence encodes CASSSTGTGGARGEKLFF.

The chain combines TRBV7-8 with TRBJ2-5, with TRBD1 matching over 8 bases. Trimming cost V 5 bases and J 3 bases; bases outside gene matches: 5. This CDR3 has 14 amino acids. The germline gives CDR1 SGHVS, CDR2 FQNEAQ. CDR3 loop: CASSLLDREETQYF. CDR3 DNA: TGTGCCAGCAGCCTATTGGACAGGGAAGAGACCCAGTACTTC.

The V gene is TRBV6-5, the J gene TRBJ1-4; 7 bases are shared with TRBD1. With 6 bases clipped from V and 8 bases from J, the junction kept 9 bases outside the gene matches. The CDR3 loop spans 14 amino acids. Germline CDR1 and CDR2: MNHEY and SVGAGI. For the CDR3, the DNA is TGTGCCAGCAGACAGGGGAGCACCTACGAAAAACTGTTTTTT. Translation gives CASRQGSTYEKLFF.

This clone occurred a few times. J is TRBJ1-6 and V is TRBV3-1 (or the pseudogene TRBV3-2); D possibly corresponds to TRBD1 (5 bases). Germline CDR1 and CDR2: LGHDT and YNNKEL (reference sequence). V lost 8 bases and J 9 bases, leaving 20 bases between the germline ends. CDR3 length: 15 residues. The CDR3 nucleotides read TGTGCCAGCCGACAGAGCCGGGTTATTGGTTCACCCCTCCACTTT. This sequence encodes CASRQSRVIGSPLHF.

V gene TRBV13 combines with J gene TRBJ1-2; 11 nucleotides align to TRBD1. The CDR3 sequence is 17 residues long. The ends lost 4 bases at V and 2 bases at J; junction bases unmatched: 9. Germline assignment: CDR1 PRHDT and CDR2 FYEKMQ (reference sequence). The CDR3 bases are TGTGCCAGCAGCTCCGGACAGGGGGCTGCGGAGAACTATGGCTACACCTTC. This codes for CASSSGQGAAENYGYTF.

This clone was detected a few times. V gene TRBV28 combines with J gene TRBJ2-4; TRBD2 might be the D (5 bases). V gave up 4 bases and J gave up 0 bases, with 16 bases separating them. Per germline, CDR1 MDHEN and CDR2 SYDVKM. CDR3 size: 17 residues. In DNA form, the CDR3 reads TGTGCCAGCAGTTCCGCGGGCCCGGGGATAGCCAAAAACATTCAGTACTTC. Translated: CASSSAGPGIAKNIQYF. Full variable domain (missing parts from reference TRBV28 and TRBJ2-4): DVKVTQSSRYLVKRTGEKVFLECVQDMDHENMFWYRQDPGLGLRLIYFSYDVKMKEKGDIPEGYSVSREKKERFSLILESASTNQTSMYLCASSSAGPGIAKNIQYFGAGTRLSVL.

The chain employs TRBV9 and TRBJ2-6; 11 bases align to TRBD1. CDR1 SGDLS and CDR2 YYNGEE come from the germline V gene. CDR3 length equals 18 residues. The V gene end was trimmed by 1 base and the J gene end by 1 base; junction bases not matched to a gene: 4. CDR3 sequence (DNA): TGTGCCAGCAGCGTATTAGGACAGGGGGCTTCTGGGGCCAACGTCCTGACTTTC. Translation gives CASSVLGQGASGANVLTF.

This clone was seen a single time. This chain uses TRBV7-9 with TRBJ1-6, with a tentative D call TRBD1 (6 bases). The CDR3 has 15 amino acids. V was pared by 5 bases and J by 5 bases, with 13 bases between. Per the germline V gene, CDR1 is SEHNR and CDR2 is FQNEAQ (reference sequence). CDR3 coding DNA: TGTGCCAGCAGCCACAGACAGGCCAATAATTCACCCCTCCACTTT. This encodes CASSHRQANNSPLHF.

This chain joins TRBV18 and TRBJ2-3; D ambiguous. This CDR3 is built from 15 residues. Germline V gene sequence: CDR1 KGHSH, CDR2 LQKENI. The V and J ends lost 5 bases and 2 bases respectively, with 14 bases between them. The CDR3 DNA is TGTGCCAGCTCAAGCCAGGCTACGCACACAGATACGCAGTATTTT. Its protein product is CASSSQATHTDTQYF.

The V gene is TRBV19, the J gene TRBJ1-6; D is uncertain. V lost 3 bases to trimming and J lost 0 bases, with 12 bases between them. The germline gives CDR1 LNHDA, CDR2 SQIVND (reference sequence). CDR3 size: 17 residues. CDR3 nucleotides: TGTGCCAGTAGTATCCGGGTCCAAAGCTCCTATAATTCACCCCTCCACTTT. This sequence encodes CASSIRVQSSYNSPLHF.

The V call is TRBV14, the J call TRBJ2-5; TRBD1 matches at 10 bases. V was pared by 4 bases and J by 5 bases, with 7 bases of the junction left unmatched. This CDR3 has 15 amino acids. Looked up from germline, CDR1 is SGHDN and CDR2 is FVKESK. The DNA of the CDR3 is TGTGCCAGCAGCCCGGGACAGGGGTCTTGGGAGACCCAGTACTTC. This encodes CASSPGQGSWETQYF.

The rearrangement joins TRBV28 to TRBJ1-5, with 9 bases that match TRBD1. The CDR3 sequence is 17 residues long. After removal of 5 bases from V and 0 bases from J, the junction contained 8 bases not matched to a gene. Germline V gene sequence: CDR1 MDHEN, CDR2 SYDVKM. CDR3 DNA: TGTGCCAGCAGTCCGGGGACAGGGCTTGGTAGCAATCAGCCCCAGCATTTT. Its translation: CASSPGTGLGSNQPQHF. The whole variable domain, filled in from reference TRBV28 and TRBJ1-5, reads DVKVTQSSRYLVKRTGEKVFLECVQDMDHENMFWYRQDPGLGLRLIYFSYDVKMKEKGDIPEGYSVSREKKERFSLILESASTNQTSMYLCASSPGTGLGSNQPQHFGDGTRLSIL.

Here the CDR3 DNA reads TGTGCCAGCTCACCGGGGACAGATTCGTACTACGAGCAGTACGTC. Protein product: CASSPGTDSYYEQYV. V and J are TRBV18 and TRBJ2-7; 7 bases line up with TRBD1. This CDR3 is 15 amino acids long. The V segment lost 3 bases and the J segment 3 bases; nucleotides outside the gene matches: 8. CDR1 KGHSH and CDR2 LQKENI come from the germline V gene.

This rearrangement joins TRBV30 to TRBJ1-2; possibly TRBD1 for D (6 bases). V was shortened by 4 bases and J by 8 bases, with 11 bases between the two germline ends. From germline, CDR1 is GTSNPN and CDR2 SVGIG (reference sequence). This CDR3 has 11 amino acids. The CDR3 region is CAWTQGLGYTF. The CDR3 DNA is TGTGCCTGGACACAGGGCCTGGGCTACACCTTC.

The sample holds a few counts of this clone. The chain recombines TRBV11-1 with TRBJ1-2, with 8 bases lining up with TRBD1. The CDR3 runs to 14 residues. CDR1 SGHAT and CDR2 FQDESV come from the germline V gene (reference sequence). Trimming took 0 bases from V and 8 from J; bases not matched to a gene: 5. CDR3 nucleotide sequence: TGTGCCAGCAGCTTAGCAAGACAGGGGCAAGGCTACACCTTC. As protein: CASSLARQGQGYTF.